This entry concerns a single TCR beta chain. The CDR3 runs to 17 residues. CDR1 and CDR2 (germline): SEHNR, FQNEAQ (reference sequence). V gave up 5 bases and J gave up 2 bases, with 19 bases separating them. Clones were read by immunoSEQ multiplex PCR, and TCRdb kept only the in-frame ones, dropping some. The sample holds tens of thousands of clones, about four fifths seen once. This entry belongs to a study of radiotherapy plus CTLA-4 blockade in lung cancer. Study context: An objective response was seen in 18% of patients, and disease control in around 31%.

The chain links TRBV7-9 to TRBJ2-1; maybe TRBD2 (5 bases). The receptor's source is a human donor with non-small cell lung cancer that progressed on radiotherapy plus ipilimumab. The sample here was peripheral blood, taken from a patient treated with radiotherapy plus ipilimumab. The CDR3 loop is CASSPQRRIAPYNEQFF. The CDR3 bases are TGTGCCAGCAGCCCCCAAAGGAGGATAGCGCCCTACAATGAGCAGTTCTTC.